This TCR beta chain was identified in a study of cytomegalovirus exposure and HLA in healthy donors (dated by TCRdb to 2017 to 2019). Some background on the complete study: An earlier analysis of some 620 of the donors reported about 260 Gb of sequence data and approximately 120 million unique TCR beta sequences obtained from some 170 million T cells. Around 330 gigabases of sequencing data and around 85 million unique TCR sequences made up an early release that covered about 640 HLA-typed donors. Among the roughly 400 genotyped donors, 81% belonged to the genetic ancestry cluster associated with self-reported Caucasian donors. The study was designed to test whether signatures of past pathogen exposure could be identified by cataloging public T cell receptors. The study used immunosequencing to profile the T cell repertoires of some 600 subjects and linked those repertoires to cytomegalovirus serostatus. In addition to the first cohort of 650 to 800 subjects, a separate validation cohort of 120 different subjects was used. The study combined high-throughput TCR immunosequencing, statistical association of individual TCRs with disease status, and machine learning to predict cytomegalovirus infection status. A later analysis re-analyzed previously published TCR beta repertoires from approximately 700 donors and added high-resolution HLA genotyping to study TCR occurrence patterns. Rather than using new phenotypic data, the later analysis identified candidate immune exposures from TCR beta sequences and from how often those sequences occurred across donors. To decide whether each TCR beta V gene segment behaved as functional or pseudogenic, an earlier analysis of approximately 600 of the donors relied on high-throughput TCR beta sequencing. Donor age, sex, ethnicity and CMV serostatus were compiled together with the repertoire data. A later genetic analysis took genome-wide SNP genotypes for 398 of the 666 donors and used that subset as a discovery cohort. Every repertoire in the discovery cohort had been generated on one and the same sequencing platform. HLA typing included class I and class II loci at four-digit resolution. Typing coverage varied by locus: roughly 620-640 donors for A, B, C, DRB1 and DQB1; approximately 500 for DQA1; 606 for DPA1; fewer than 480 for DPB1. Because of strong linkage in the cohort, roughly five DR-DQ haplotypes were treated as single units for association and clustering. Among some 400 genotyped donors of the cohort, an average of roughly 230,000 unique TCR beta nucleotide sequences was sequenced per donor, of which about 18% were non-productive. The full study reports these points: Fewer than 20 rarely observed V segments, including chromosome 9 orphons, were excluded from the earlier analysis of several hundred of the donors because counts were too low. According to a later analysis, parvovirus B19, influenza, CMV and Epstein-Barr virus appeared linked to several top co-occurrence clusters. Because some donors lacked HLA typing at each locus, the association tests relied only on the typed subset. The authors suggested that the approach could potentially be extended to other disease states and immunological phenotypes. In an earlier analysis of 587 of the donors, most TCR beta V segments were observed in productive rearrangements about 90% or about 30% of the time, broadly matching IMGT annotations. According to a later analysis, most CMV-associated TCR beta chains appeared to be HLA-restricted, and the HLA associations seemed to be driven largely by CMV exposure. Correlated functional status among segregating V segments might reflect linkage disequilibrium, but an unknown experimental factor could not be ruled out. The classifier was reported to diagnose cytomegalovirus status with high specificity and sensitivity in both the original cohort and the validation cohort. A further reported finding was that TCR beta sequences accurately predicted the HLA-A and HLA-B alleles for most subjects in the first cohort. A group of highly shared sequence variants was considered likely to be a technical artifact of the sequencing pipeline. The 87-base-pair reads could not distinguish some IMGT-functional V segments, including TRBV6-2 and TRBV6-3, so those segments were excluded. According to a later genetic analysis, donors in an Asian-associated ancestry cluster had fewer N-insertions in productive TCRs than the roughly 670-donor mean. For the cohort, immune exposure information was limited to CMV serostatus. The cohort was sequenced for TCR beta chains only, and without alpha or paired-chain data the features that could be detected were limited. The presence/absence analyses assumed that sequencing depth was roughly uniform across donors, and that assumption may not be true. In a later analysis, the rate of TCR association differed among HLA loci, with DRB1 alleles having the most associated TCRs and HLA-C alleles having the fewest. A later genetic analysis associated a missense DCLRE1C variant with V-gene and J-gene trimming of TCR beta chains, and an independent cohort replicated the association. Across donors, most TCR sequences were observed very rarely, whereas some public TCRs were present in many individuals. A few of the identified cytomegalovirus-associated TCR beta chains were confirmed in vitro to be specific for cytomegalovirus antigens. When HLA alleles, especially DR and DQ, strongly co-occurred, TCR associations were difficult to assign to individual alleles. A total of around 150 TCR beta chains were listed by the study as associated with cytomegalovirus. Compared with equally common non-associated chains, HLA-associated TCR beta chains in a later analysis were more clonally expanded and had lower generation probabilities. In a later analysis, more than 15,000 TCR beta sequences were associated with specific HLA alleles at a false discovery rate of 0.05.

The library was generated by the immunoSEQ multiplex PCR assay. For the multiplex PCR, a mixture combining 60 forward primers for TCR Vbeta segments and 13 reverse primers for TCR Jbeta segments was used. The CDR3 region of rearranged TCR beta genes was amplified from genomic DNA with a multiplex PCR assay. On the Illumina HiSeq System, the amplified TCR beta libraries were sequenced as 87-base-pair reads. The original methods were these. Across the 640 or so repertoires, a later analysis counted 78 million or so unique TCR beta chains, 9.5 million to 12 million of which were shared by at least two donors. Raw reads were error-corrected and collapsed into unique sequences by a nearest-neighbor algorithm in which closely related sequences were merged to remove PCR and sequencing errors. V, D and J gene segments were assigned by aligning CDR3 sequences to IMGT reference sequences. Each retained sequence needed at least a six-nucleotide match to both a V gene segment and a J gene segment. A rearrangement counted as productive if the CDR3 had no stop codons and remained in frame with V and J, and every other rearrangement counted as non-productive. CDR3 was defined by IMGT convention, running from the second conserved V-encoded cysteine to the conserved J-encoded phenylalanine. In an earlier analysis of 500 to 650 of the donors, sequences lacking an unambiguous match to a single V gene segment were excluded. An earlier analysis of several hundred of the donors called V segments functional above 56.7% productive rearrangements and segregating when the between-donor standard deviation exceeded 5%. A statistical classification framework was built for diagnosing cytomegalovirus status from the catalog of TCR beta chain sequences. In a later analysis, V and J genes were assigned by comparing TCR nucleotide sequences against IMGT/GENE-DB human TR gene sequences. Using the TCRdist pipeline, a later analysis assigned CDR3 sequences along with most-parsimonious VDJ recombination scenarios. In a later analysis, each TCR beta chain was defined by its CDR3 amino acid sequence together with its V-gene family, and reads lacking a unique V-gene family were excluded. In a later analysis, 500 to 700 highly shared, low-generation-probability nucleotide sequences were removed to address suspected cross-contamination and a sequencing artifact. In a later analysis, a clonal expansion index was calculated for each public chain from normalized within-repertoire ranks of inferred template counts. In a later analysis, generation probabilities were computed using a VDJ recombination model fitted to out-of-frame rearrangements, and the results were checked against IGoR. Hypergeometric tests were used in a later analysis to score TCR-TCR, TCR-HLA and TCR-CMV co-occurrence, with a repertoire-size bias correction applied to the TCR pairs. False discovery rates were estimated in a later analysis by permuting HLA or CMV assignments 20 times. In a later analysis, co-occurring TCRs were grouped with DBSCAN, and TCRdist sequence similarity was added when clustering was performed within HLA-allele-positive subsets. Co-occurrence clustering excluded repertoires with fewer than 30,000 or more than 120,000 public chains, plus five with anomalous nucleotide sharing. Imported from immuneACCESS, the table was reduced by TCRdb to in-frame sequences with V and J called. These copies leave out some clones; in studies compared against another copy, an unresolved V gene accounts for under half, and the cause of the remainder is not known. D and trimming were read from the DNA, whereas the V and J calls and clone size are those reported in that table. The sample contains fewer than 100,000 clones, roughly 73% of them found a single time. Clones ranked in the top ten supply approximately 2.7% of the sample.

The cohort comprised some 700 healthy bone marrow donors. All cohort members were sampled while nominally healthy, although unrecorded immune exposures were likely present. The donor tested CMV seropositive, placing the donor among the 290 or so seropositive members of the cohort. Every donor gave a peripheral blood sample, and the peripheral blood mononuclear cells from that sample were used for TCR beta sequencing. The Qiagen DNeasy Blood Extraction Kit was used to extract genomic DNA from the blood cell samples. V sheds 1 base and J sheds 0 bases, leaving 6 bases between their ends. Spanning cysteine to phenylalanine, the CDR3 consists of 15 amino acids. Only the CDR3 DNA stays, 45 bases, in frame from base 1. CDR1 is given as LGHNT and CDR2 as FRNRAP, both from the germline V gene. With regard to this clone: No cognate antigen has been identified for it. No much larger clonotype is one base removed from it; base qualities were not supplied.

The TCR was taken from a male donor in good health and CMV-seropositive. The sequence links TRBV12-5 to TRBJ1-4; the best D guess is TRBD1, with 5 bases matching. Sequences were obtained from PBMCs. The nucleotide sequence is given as TGTGCTAGTGGTTTGGACAGGACAACTAATGAAAAACTGTTTTTT. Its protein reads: CASGLDRTTNEKLFF.